Presented here are 25 T cell receptor beta chains from one specimen sequenced in a study of blood T cells in healthy people across ages. A second 7 to 11 cycle PCR used barcoded and J-beta primers. Using its own MiXCR run on the 5' RACE reads, TCRdb lists one record per CDR3 protein. The profile covers 550,000 to 600,000 distinct CDR3 sequences, with around half appearing a single time and approximately 23% taken by the ten largest. Sequencing was done on a sample of blood. The origin of the receptors is an elderly man in good health.

The sample holds a few counts of this clonotype. The chain couples TRBV6-2 or TRBV6-3 to TRBJ2-5; 9 nucleotides line up with TRBD1. V lost 5 bases to trimming and J lost 2 bases; unmatched junction nucleotides: 9. Germline assignment: CDR1 MNHEY and CDR2 SVGEGT. This CDR3 has 16 residues. Here the CDR3 DNA reads TGTGCCAGCAGTGGGACGACAGGGGGTCTTCAAGAGACCCAGTACTTC. Its translation: CASSGTTGGLQETQYF.

This clonotype was found once. The V and J genes are TRBV5-1 and TRBJ2-7, with unresolved D. Germline loops: CDR1 SGHRS, CDR2 YFSETQ. There are 14 residues in the CDR3. Trimming removed 0 bases from V and 5 bases from J, with 12 bases in between. In DNA, the CDR3 is TGCGCCAGCAGCTTGGCCAGGTCGGCCCACGAGCAGTACTTC. Translated: CASSLARSAHEQYF.

The chain joins TRBV7-9 to TRBJ1-4, with D maybe TRBD1 (5 bases). The CDR3 sequence is 15 residues long. Trimming stripped 5 bases from V and 7 bases from J, with 17 bases between. The germline CDR1 and CDR2 sequences are SEHNR and FQNEAQ (reference sequence). For the CDR3, the DNA is TGTGCCAGCAGCCAGGGAGCGGGGTTGGGTGAAAAACTGTTTTTT. Protein product: CASSQGAGLGEKLFF.

This clonotype was detected once. The chain combines TRBV5-6 with TRBJ2-5; 9 nucleotides agree with TRBD1. The J call may be in error: the DNA end matches TRBJ2-7 better. The CDR3 spans 15 residues. Germline V gives CDR1 SGHDT, CDR2 YYEEEE. CDR3 DNA sequence: TGTGCCAGCAGCTATGCCGGGACAGGGTTCGACGAGCAGTACTTC. This encodes CASSYAGTGFDEQYF.

This clonotype has more than one count but fewer than ten. This chain links TRBV6-5 with TRBJ1-1; D is possibly TRBD1 (5 bases). Germline V gene lookup returns CDR1 MNHEY and CDR2 SVGAGI. The CDR3 consists of 14 residues. V was clipped by 5 bases and J by 6 bases, with 16 bases between them. The DNA for the CDR3 is TGTGCCAGCAGTCACAGGTTCGGTTTCTCTGAAGCTTTCTTT. Residues: CASSHRFGFSEAFF.

V and J are TRBV4-2 and TRBJ2-2; D remains unclear. The V end was cut by 4 bases, the J end by 0 bases, with 6 bases between. CDR1 and CDR2 (germline): LGHNA, YNFKEQ. The CDR3 covers 14 residues. CDR3 protein: CASSRDANTGELFF. The CDR3 DNA follows: TGTGCCAGCAGCCGTGACGCGAACACCGGGGAGCTGTTTTTT.

This chain uses TRBV11-2 with TRBJ2-3; D might be TRBD1 (5 bases). From germline, CDR1 is SGHAT and CDR2 FQNNGV. There are 14 residues in the CDR3. With 3 bases removed from V and 3 bases from J, the gap between germline ends came to 10 bases. The CDR3 region is CASSLRPGTDTQYF. Here the CDR3 DNA reads TGTGCCAGCAGCTTGCGCCCAGGGACAGATACGCAGTATTTT.

The gene calls are TRBV27 and TRBJ2-4; 9 nucleotides align to TRBD1. Germline V gives CDR1 MNHEY, CDR2 SMNVEV (reference sequence). The CDR3 loop spans 16 amino acids. Trimming took 8 bases from V and 3 from J; bases not matched to a gene: 11. The CDR3 bases are TGTGCCAGCGGGCCCGGGACAGGGATGGTCAAAAACATTCAGTACTTC. Protein: CASGPGTGMVKNIQYF.

The V call is TRBV20-1, the J call TRBJ2-3; D might be TRBD2 (5 bases). Trimming stripped 6 bases from V and 2 bases from J, with 21 bases between. The CDR3 covers 16 residues. Germline assignment: CDR1 DFQATT and CDR2 SNEGSKA (reference sequence). CDR3: CSATQRSGAATDTQYF. The CDR3 DNA is TGCAGTGCCACTCAACGAAGCGGAGCTGCCACAGATACGCAGTATTTT.

The V call is TRBV7-8, the J call TRBJ2-1; 8 bases line up with TRBD2. The junction had 19 bases not matched to a gene; V was cut back by 5 bases and J by 7 bases. The CDR3 is made up of 18 amino acids. Per the germline V gene, CDR1 is SGHVS and CDR2 is FQNEAQ. In DNA form, the CDR3 reads TGTGCCAGCAGCCCGAGCTTCCCGTCCGGGAGGGCCAATAATGAGCAGTTCTTC. Its protein product is CASSPSFPSGRANNEQFF.

This clonotype was counted between two and nine times. J is TRBJ1-6 and V is TRBV20-1; weak D call: TRBD1 (5 bases). Trimming shortened V by 6 bases and J by 7 bases, and 13 bases separated the two germline ends. This CDR3 contains 13 residues. CDR1 is DFQATT and CDR2 is SNEGSKA in the germline V gene (reference sequence). Here the CDR3 DNA reads TGCAGTGCCGCAGGGATACGAAATTCACCCCTCCACTTT. Encoded protein: CSAAGIRNSPLHF.

This clonotype occurred a few times. The rearrangement links TRBV7-2 to TRBJ2-1; 11 positions agree with TRBD2. V lost 1 base and J lost 4; bases outside the gene matches: 3. Germline V gene lookup returns CDR1 SGHTA and CDR2 FQGNSA. The CDR3 is made up of 16 amino acids. This CDR3 reads CASSLVSSGGYNEQFF. The CDR3 DNA reads TGTGCCAGCAGCTTAGTCTCTAGCGGGGGGTACAATGAGCAGTTCTTC.

In DNA form, the CDR3 reads TGCAGTGCTATTGGGACTAGCTCCTACGAGCAGTACTTC. Its protein is CSAIGTSSYEQYF. This chain connects TRBV20-1 to TRBJ2-4; 8 bases match TRBD2. The J call may be mistaken, given a closer DNA end match to TRBJ2-7. Germline CDR1 reads DFQATT; CDR2 reads SNEGSKA (reference sequence). The CDR3 is made up of 13 amino acids.

CDR3 DNA sequence: TGCGCCAGCAGCCAAGATAGGGTGGAAGCGCGCGAGCAGTACTTC. It yields the protein CASSQDRVEAREQYF. The chain links TRBV4-3 to TRBJ2-7; D unresolved. V was clipped by 0 bases and J by 6 bases, with 15 bases between them. Germline V CDR1 and CDR2: LGHNA, YSLEER. CDR3 length: 15 amino acids.

This chain connects TRBV7-9 to TRBJ2-7; weak D call: TRBD2 (5 bases). The CDR3 has 13 amino acids. Trimming shortened V by 5 bases and J by 3 bases, and 11 bases separated the two germline ends. Looked up from germline, CDR1 is SEHNR and CDR2 is FQNEAQ (reference sequence). Written as DNA, the CDR3 is TGTGCCAGCAGCGCGGGCCGCCTCTACGAGCAGTACTTC. Its protein product is CASSAGRLYEQYF. Drawing the rest from reference TRBV7-9 and TRBJ2-7, the complete variable domain is DTGVSQNPRHKITKRGQNVTFRCDPISEHNRLYWYRQTLGQGPEFLTYFQNEAQLEKSRLLSDRFSAERPKGSFSTLEIQRTEQGDSAMYLCASSAGRLYEQYFGPGTRLTVT.

This clonotype appeared a few times. V gene TRBV11-2 combines with J gene TRBJ2-1; no clear D. CDR3 length equals 17 residues. V lost 0 bases and J lost 5, with 17 bases in between. CDR1 is SGHAT, CDR2 FQNNGV, per germline. In nucleotides, the CDR3 is TGTGCCAGCAGCTTAGATCTTGGGTCCAACCTTAACAATGAGCAGTTCTTC. Amino acid sequence: CASSLDLGSNLNNEQFF. The variable domain in full, with the rest retrieved from reference TRBV11-2 and TRBJ2-1, is EAGVAQSPRYKIIEKRQSVAFWCNPISGHATLYWYQQILGQGPKLLIQFQNNGVVDDSQLPKDRFSAERLKGVDSTLKIQPAKLEDSAVYLCASSLDLGSNLNNEQFFGPGTRLTVL.

The chain links TRBV28 to TRBJ2-2, with 11 bases matching TRBD2. The CDR3 is 18 residues long. V shed 8 bases and J 6 bases; nucleotides not matched to a gene: 17. Per the germline V gene, CDR1 is MDHEN and CDR2 is SYDVKM. The CDR3 protein is CASQMGGGGLAASGELFF. In nucleotides, the CDR3 is TGTGCCAGCCAGATGGGTGGAGGGGGACTAGCGGCTTCCGGGGAGCTGTTTTTT.

CDR3 amino acids: CAIRRGGDTDTQYF. In DNA form, the CDR3 reads TGTGCCATCAGACGCGGGGGGGACACAGATACGCAGTATTTT. The J gene is TRBJ2-3, the V gene TRBV10-3, with 9 bases identical to TRBD2. V dropped 6 bases and J dropped 2; count of bases not matched to a gene: 3. Per the germline V gene, CDR1 is ENHRY and CDR2 is SYGVKD. This CDR3 contains 14 residues.

The rearrangement uses TRBV7-3 and TRBJ2-1, with 10 bases aligning to TRBD2. Near its end, the DNA agrees better with TRBJ2-7, so the J call may be wrong. Germline CDR1 and CDR2: SGHTA and FQGTGA. CDR3 length: 17 residues. CDR3 bases: TGTGCCAGCAGCTTAGAGGTAGCGGGAGGCTCCTACAATGAGCAGTACTTC. It codes for CASSLEVAGGSYNEQYF.

The sample holds a few counts of this clonotype. The chain is built from TRBV20-1 and TRBJ2-4, with D possibly TRBD2 on 7 matching bases. Per germline, CDR1 DFQATT and CDR2 SNEGSKA (reference sequence). The CDR3 has 15 residues. V lost 8 bases and J lost 4, with 21 bases in between. The CDR3 is CSIDPGGLLKNIQYF. The CDR3 DNA reads as TGCAGTATCGATCCCGGGGGGCTCTTAAAAAACATTCAGTACTTC.

This clonotype was found a few times. J is TRBJ2-1 and V is TRBV6-5, with D perhaps matching TRBD2 (7 bases). Between the trimmed V and J ends, which lost 3 bases and 9 bases, there was a span of 15 bases. Germline V gene sequence: CDR1 MNHEY, CDR2 SVGAGI. The length of the CDR3 is 14 residues. This CDR3 is CASSYSGGGGEQFF. The CDR3 bases are TGTGCCAGCAGTTATAGCGGAGGGGGGGGTGAGCAGTTCTTC.

V is TRBV28 and J is TRBJ2-7, with D unclear. The CDR3 contains 13 residues. CDR1 and CDR2 (germline): MDHEN, SYDVKM. Trimming stripped 0 bases from V and 2 bases from J, with 5 bases between. This chain's CDR3 is CASSLWTTYEQYF. The CDR3 coding sequence is TGTGCCAGCAGTTTATGGACAACCTACGAGCAGTACTTC. The variable domain in full, with the rest retrieved from reference TRBV28 and TRBJ2-7, is DVKVTQSSRYLVKRTGEKVFLECVQDMDHENMFWYRQDPGLGLRLIYFSYDVKMKEKGDIPEGYSVSREKKERFSLILESASTNQTSMYLCASSLWTTYEQYFGPGTRLTVT.

In this sample, this clonotype turned up a few times. The V call is TRBV10-3, the J call TRBJ2-7, with D uncertain. The V gene lost 2 bases and the J gene lost 1 base, with 6 bases spanning the gap. CDR3 length: 13 amino acids. CDR1 ENHRY and CDR2 SYGVKD come from the germline V gene. The CDR3 loop is CAISETNSYEQYF. Here the CDR3 DNA reads TGTGCCATCAGTGAGACAAATTCCTACGAGCAGTACTTC.

J is TRBJ2-7 and V is TRBV9; the match to TRBD1 covers 9 bases. Germline V gene data show CDR1 as SGDLS and CDR2 as YYNGEE. The CDR3 totals 15 residues. Trimming took 4 bases from V and 4 from J; bases not matched to a gene: 9. CDR3 nucleotides: TGTGCCAGCAGCCGCACCGGGACAGGGCCTTACGAGCAGTACTTC. Translating gives CASSRTGTGPYEQYF. Looking up the rest from reference TRBV9 and TRBJ2-7 gives the full variable domain: DSGVTQTPKHLITATGQRVTLRCSPRSGDLSVYWYQQSLDQGLQFLIQYYNGEERAKGNILERFSAQQFPDLHSELNLSSLELGDSALYFCASSRTGTGPYEQYFGPGTRLTVT.

In its sample, this clonotype was seen a few times. The chain links TRBV7-9 to TRBJ2-7, with 7 bases aligning to TRBD1. Unmatched junction bases numbered 10, after V lost 9 bases and J lost 2 bases. The germline V gene has CDR1 SEHNR and CDR2 FQNEAQ (reference sequence). This CDR3 spans 14 amino acids. The CDR3 DNA reads TGTGCCAGTCGGAGAGACAGGGTACCCTACGAGCAGTACTTC. This translates into CASRRDRVPYEQYF.